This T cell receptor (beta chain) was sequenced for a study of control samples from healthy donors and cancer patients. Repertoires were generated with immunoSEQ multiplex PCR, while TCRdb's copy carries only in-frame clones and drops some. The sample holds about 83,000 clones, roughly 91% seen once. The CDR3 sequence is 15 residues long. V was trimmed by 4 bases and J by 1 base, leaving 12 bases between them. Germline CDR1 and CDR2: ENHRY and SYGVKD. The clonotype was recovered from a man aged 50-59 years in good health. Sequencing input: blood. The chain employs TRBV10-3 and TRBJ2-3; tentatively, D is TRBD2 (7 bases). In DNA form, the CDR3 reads TGTGCCATCAGTGGGGGGGGCGGGGGCACAGATACGCAGTATTTT. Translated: CAISGGGGGTDTQYF.